The 22 T cell receptor beta chains listed next were all sequenced from one sample in a study of neurological immune-mediated disorders. MiXCR was run by TCRdb on the 5' RACE reads, yielding one entry per CDR3 protein. The sample has roughly 65,000 distinct CDR3 sequences; over 4% are singletons. Specimen: PBMCs. The receptors derive from a human donor with multiple sclerosis. The donor label of this sample is uncertain.

This clonotype was seen at least ten times. The V call is TRBV18, the J call TRBJ2-4; D might be TRBD2 (5 bases). This CDR3 region has 16 residues. The germline V gene encodes CDR1 KGHSH and CDR2 LQKENI. The V gene lost 2 bases and the J gene lost 7 bases, with 18 bases spanning the gap. The CDR3 loop is CASSPSLALLGNIQYF. CDR3 sequence (DNA): TGTGCCAGCTCACCAAGCCTAGCTCTCTTGGGGAACATTCAGTACTTC.

Many counts were recorded for this clonotype. The chain is built from TRBV20-1 and TRBJ1-2, with D possibly being TRBD1 (5 bases). Germline V gene lookup returns CDR1 DFQATT and CDR2 SNEGSKA (reference sequence). The CDR3 loop spans 13 amino acids. V gave up 5 bases and J gave up 4 bases, with 14 bases separating them. The CDR3 reads CSARISGTYGYTF. DNA for the CDR3: TGCAGTGCTCGAATCAGTGGGACCTATGGCTACACCTTC.

In this sample, this clonotype turned up many times. This chain connects TRBV10-3 to TRBJ2-3, with D possibly TRBD2 on 5 matching bases. The CDR3 has 17 residues. V was pared by 0 bases and J by 2 bases, with 15 bases between. CDR1 and CDR2 from the germline V gene are ENHRY and SYGVKD. CDR3 region: CAISESPSSDDTDTQYF. The CDR3, as DNA: TGTGCCATCAGTGAGTCGCCTAGCAGTGATGACACAGATACGCAGTATTTT.

This clonotype was recorded many times. V is TRBV5-6 and J is TRBJ1-2; D gene unclear. The CDR3 consists of 13 residues. The V end was cut by 6 bases, the J end by 10 bases, with 19 bases between. Per the germline V gene, CDR1 is SGHDT and CDR2 is YYEEEE. CDR3 sequence reads: CASTKISGPYYTF. The CDR3 nucleotides are TGTGCCAGCACCAAGATTTCAGGACCTTACTACACCTTC.

This clonotype was recorded at least ten times. This chain connects TRBV12-3 or TRBV12-4 to TRBJ2-1; 9 bases map to TRBD2. The CDR3 runs to 18 residues. V shed 3 bases, J shed 0 bases, and the junction held 9 bases outside the gene matches. CDR3 sequence reads: CASSFRLAVLTSYNEQFF. DNA for the CDR3: TGTGCCAGCAGTTTTAGACTAGCGGTCCTAACCTCCTACAATGAGCAGTTCTTC.

There are many counts of this clonotype. The chain couples TRBV20-1 to TRBJ1-1; D may be TRBD1 (5 bases). Germline CDR1 is DFQATT and CDR2 is SNEGSKA (reference sequence). V was shortened by 0 bases and J by 1 base, with 6 bases between the two germline ends. The CDR3 is made up of 13 amino acids. This chain's CDR3 is CSARDQGNTEAFF. The CDR3 DNA follows: TGCAGTGCTAGAGATCAGGGGAACACTGAAGCTTTCTTT.

CDR3 sequence reads: CSASNGNYGYTF. CDR3 sequence (DNA): TGCAGTGCTAGCAATGGGAACTATGGCTACACCTTC. V is TRBV20-1 and J is TRBJ1-2; D unresolved. This CDR3 spans 12 amino acids. V was pared by 3 bases and J by 2 bases, with 7 bases between. Germline V gene lookup returns CDR1 DFQATT and CDR2 SNEGSKA (reference sequence).

In its sample, this clonotype was seen many times. The rearrangement uses TRBV6-5 and TRBJ2-5, with D possibly matching TRBD1 (6 bases). This CDR3 has 14 amino acids. Per the germline V gene, CDR1 is MNHEY and CDR2 is SVGAGI. V was clipped by 6 bases and J by 5 bases, with 16 bases between them. The CDR3 DNA sequence: TGTGCCAGCAGCCTCCCGGGACAAAGGGAGACCCAGTACTTC. The encoded protein is CASSLPGQRETQYF.

This clonotype has only a few counts. J is TRBJ1-1 and V is TRBV20-1; tentatively, D is TRBD1 (5 bases). This CDR3 has 13 residues. Trimming cost V 5 bases and J 1 base, with 11 bases left between them. CDR1 and CDR2 (germline): DFQATT, SNEGSKA (reference sequence). CDR3 in amino acids: CSAPGLSNTEAFF. CDR3 DNA sequence: TGCAGTGCTCCGGGACTTTCGAACACTGAAGCTTTCTTT.

The CDR3 DNA sequence: TGTGCCAGCTCACGGGTGAATAGCAATCAGCCCCAGCATTTT. This translates into CASSRVNSNQPQHF. This sequence joins TRBV18 and TRBJ1-5; no clear D. V lost 4 bases to trimming and J lost 0 bases, with 7 bases between them. Looked up from germline, CDR1 is KGHSH and CDR2 is LQKENI. CDR3 size: 14 residues.

This clonotype was counted many times. The rearrangement links TRBV20-1 to TRBJ2-7; TRBD2 aligns across 14 bases. The CDR3 extends over 15 amino acids. The germline V gene has CDR1 DFQATT and CDR2 SNEGSKA (reference sequence). V trimming: 2 bases; J trimming: 2 bases; junction bases outside the gene matches: 2. The CDR3 bases are TGCAGTGCTAGAAGGACTAGCGGGGGGACCTACGAGCAGTACTTC. It yields the protein CSARRTSGGTYEQYF.

This clonotype was seen repeatedly, ten times or more. The chain employs TRBV21-1 and TRBJ1-2; the table's D call of TRBD1 was not tested on the DNA. TRBV21-1 is tagged as a pseudogene. This CDR3 region has 11 residues. DNA for the CDR3: TGTGCCACCTCGGGGTCCCGAGGCTACACCTTC. Translated: CATSGSRGYTF.

This clonotype was counted many times. The J gene is TRBJ2-1, the V gene TRBV5-1; D is ambiguous. This CDR3 contains 12 residues. Trimming shortened V by 2 bases and J by 8 bases, and 8 bases separated the two germline ends. Germline CDR1 SGHRS, CDR2 YFSETQ. CDR3 loop: CASSFSLYEQFF. CDR3 bases: TGCGCCAGCAGCTTTTCTTTGTATGAGCAGTTCTTC.

The chain has TRBV7-9 and TRBJ1-4; possibly TRBD1 for D (6 bases). Germline values: CDR1 SEHNR, CDR2 FQNEAQ (reference sequence). V shed 0 bases and J shed 7 bases, with 30 bases lying between them. The CDR3 is 21 residues long. For the CDR3, the DNA is TGTGCCAGCAGCTTAGCAGGTTTAGCAGGACGCAAGGGGGAACATCGTGAAAAACTGTTTTTT. This encodes CASSLAGLAGRKGEHREKLFF.

This clonotype was counted many times. The chain has TRBV5-1 and TRBJ2-2; D might be TRBD1 (6 bases). Per germline, CDR1 SGHRS and CDR2 YFSETQ. Trimming removed 7 bases at V and 1 base at J, with 11 bases between. This CDR3 is 14 amino acids long. The chain's CDR3 is CASVPGQNTGELFF. CDR3 coding DNA: TGCGCCAGCGTGCCGGGACAGAACACCGGGGAGCTGTTTTTT.

This clonotype was counted ten times or more. The rearrangement joins TRBV4-2 to TRBJ2-3; D remains ambiguous. With 1 base removed from V and 2 bases from J, the gap between germline ends came to 7 bases. Germline CDR1 is LGHNA and CDR2 is YNFKEQ. This CDR3 is 14 amino acids long. CDR3 protein: CASSQVDHTDTQYF. The CDR3 DNA is TGTGCCAGCAGCCAAGTGGACCACACAGATACGCAGTATTTT.

This clonotype has ten or more counts. The J gene is TRBJ2-7, the V gene TRBV7-9; D ambiguous. The germline V gene has CDR1 SEHNR and CDR2 FQNEAQ (reference sequence). V lost 5 bases, J lost 4 bases, and 6 bases lay in between. The CDR3 spans 11 residues. The DNA for the CDR3 is TGTGCCAGCAGCCTCCAATACGAGCAGTACTTC. It specifies CASSLQYEQYF.

In this sample, this clonotype turned up many times. J is TRBJ2-1 and V is TRBV20-1; TRBD2 might be the D (5 bases). Germline V lookup: CDR1 DFQATT, CDR2 SNEGSKA (reference sequence). The CDR3 has 14 residues. Trimming cost V 6 bases and J 1 base, with 13 bases left between them. As DNA, the CDR3 is TGCAGTGCAAACTCCCGCGGGTCCTACAATGAGCAGTTCTTC. Protein product: CSANSRGSYNEQFF.

This clonotype was observed many times. This chain links TRBV6-2 or TRBV6-3 with TRBJ1-5; D is uncertain. The CDR3 is made up of 13 amino acids. The germline gives CDR1 MNHEY, CDR2 SVGEGT. Trimming removed 5 bases from V and 4 bases from J, with 9 bases in between. CDR3 sequence: CASSHRGNQPQHF. In DNA form, the CDR3 reads TGTGCCAGCAGTCACCGGGGAAATCAGCCCCAGCATTTT.

This clonotype was detected many times. The J gene is TRBJ1-6, the V gene TRBV12-5; no definite D call. Per the germline V gene, CDR1 is LGHNT and CDR2 is FRNRAP. This CDR3 comprises 18 residues. The V gene lost 4 bases and the J gene lost 5 bases, with 21 bases spanning the gap. CDR3 nucleotide sequence: TGTGCTAGTGGTTGGACTGGTTGGGCCCGACGGGATAATTCACCCCTCCACTTT. Translated, it gives CASGWTGWARRDNSPLHF.

This clonotype was picked up a small number of times. V and J are TRBV11-2 and TRBJ2-7; unclear D gene. The CDR3 sequence is 16 residues long. Per the germline V gene, CDR1 is SGHAT and CDR2 is FQNNGV. Trimming removed 4 bases from V and 4 bases from J, with 20 bases in between. The CDR3 region has the DNA TGTGCCAGCAGCTCCCCCCTGGGAAGGGAAGCGTACGAGCAGTACTTC. Amino acids: CASSSPLGREAYEQYF.

V gene TRBV30 combines with J gene TRBJ1-1, with TRBD1 matching 9 bases. Germline lookup yields CDR1 GTSNPN and CDR2 SVGIG (reference sequence). CDR3 length: 17 residues. V lost 2 bases and J lost 1; bases outside the gene matches: 11. CDR3 bases: TGTGCCTGGAGTTCCGATAGGACAGGGGCCAGGAACACTGAAGCTTTCTTT. Translated, it gives CAWSSDRTGARNTEAFF.